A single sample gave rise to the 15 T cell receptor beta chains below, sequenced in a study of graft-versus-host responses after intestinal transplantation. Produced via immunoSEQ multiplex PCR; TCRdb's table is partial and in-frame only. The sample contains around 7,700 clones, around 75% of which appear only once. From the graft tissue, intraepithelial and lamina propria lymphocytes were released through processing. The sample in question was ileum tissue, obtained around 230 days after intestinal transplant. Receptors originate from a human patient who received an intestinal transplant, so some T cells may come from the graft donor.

In DNA form, the CDR3 reads TGCGCCAGCAGTCGCCGGGACAGGGCCACAGATACGCAGTATTTT. It translates to CASSRRDRATDTQYF. The chain has TRBV23-1 and TRBJ2-3, with 9 nucleotides matching TRBD1. TRBV23-1 is assigned to the ORF class and has an uncertain function. The CDR3 totals 15 residues. The V segment lost 4 bases and the J segment 2 bases; nucleotides outside the gene matches: 4.

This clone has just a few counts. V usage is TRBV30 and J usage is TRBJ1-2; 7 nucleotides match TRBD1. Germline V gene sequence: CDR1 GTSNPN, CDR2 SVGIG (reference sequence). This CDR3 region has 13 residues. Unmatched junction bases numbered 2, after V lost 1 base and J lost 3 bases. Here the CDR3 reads CAWSGTGHYGYTF. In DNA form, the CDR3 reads TGTGCCTGGAGTGGGACAGGCCACTATGGCTACACCTTC.

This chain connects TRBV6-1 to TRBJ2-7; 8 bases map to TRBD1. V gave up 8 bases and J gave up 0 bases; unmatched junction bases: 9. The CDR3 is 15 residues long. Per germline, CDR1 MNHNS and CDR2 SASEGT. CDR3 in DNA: TGTGCCAGCCAGCTCGGGACAGGTACCTCCTACGAGCAGTACTTC. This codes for CASQLGTGTSYEQYF.

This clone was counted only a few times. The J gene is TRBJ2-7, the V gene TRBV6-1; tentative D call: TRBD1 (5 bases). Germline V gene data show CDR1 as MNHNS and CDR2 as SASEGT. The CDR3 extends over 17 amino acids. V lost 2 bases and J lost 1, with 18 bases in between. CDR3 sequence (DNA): TGTGCCAGCAGTGAACTTCGGACATACGTTAGGTCCTACGAGCAGTACTTC. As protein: CASSELRTYVRSYEQYF.

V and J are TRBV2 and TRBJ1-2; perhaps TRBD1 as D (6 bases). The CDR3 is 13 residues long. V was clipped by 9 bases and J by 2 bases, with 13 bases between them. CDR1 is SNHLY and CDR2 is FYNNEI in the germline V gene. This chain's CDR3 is CARDRDMNYGYTF. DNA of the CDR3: TGTGCCAGAGACCGGGACATGAACTATGGCTACACCTTC.

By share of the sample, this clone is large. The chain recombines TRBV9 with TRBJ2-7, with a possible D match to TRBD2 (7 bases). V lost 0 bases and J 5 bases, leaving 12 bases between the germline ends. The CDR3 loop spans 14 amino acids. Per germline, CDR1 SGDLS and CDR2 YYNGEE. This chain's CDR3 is CASSVGGGLNEQYF. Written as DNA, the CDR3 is TGTGCCAGCAGCGTAGGGGGGGGCCTGAACGAGCAGTACTTC.

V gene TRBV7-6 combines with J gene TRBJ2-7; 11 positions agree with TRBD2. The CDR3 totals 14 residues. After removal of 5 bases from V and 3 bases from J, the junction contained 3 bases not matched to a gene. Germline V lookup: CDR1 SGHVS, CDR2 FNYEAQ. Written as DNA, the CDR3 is TGTGCCAGCAGCCAAACTAGCGGGAGCTACGAGCAGTACTTC. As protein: CASSQTSGSYEQYF. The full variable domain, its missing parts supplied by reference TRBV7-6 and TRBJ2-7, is GAGVSQSPRYKVTKRGQDVALRCDPISGHVSLYWYRQALGQGPEFLTYFNYEAQQDKSGLPNDRFSAERPEGSISTLTIQRTEQRDSAMYRCASSQTSGSYEQYFGPGTRLTVT.

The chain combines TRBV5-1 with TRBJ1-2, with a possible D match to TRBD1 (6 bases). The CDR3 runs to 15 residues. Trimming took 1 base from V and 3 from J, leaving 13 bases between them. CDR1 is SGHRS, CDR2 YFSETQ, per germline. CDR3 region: CASSLKGGIYYGYTF. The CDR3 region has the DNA TGCGCCAGCAGCTTGAAGGGGGGGATCTACTATGGCTACACCTTC.

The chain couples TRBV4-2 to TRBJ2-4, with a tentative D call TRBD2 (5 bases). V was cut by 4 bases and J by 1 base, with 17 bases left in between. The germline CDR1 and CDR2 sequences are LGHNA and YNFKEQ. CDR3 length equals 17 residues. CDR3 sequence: CASSPPLWERAKNIQYF. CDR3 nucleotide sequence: TGTGCCAGCAGCCCGCCTTTGTGGGAGCGGGCCAAAAACATTCAGTACTTC.

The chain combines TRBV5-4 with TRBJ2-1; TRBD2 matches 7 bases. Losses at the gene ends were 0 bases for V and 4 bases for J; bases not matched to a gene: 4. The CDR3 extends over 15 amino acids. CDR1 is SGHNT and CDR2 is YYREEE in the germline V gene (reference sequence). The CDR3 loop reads CASSLGRGEYNEQFF. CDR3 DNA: TGTGCCAGCAGCTTGGGACGGGGGGAGTACAATGAGCAGTTCTTC.

CDR3: CASSLSGLAGGQADTQYF. CDR3 DNA: TGTGCCAGCAGTTTATCGGGACTAGCGGGGGGGCAGGCAGATACGCAGTATTTT. This chain joins TRBV27 and TRBJ2-3, with TRBD2 identical over 16 bases. The CDR3 is made up of 18 amino acids. The trim removed 0 bases at V and 4 bases at J, leaving 4 bases unmatched. Germline-derived CDR1 and CDR2 are MNHEY and SMNVEV (reference sequence).

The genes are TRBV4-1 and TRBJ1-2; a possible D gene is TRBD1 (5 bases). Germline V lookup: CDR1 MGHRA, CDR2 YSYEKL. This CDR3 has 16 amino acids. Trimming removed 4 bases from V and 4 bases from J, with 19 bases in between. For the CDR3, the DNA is TGCGCCAGCAGCCCAGCAACGGGGGGGTGGGCCTATGGCTACACCTTC. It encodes CASSPATGGWAYGYTF.

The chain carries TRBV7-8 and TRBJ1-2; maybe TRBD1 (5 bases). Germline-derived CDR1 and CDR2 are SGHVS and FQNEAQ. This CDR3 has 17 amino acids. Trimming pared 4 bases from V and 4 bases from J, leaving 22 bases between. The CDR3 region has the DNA TGTGCCAGCAGCTCAGTATACCTAAGACAGCGCACCTATGGCTACACCTTC. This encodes CASSSVYLRQRTYGYTF.

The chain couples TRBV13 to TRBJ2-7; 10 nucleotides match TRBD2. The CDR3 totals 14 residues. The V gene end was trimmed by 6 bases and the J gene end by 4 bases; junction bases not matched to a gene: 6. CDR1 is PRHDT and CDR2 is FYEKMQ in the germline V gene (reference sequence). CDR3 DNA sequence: TGTGCCAGCAGTGAACCACTAGCGGGATACGAGCAGTACTTC. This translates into CASSEPLAGYEQYF.

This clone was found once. The CDR3 loop is CASSPRGGRETQYF. CDR3 nucleotides: TGTGCCAGCTCACCAAGAGGGGGCCGAGAGACCCAGTACTTC. This sequence joins TRBV18 and TRBJ2-5, with 7 bases fitting TRBD1. V lost 2 bases to trimming and J lost 4 bases; unmatched junction nucleotides: 4. The CDR3 loop spans 14 amino acids. Germline V gene sequence: CDR1 KGHSH, CDR2 LQKENI.